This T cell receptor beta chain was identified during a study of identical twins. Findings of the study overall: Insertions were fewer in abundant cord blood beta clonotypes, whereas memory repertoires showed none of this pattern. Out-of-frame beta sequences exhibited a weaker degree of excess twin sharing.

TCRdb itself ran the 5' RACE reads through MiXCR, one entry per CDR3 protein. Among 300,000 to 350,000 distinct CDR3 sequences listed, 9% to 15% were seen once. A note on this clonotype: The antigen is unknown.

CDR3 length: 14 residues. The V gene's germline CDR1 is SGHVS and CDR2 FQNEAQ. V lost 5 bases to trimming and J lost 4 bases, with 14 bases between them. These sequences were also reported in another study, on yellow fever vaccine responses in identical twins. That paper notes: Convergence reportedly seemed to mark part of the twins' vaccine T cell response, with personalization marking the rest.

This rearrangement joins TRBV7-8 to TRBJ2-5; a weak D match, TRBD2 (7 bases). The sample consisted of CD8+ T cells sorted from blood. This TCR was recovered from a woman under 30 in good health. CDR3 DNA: TGTGCCAGCAGCAGGAGGGGGGGTCGAGAGACCCAGTACTTC. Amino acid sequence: CASSRRGGRETQYF.